The source of this T cell receptor (beta chain) is a study of cytomegalovirus exposure and HLA in healthy donors. Background on the study: Of all 370 or so donors who were genotyped, roughly 85% belonged to the Caucasian-associated ancestry cluster.

There are a few counts of this clone. As yet, its antigen is unknown. The CDR3 is 15 amino acids. The germline gives CDR1 SGHRS, CDR2 YFSETQ. V lost 4 bases, J lost 0 bases, and 3 bases stayed unmatched. Both 60 Vbeta primers and 13 Jbeta primers went into the PCR. Assay used: immunoSEQ multiplex PCR; TCRdb lists only in-frame clones, some missing. The profile shows 100,000 to 150,000 clones, over 60% of them singletons. The study's findings and limits: A prior analysis recorded that most TCR beta V segments were productive about 87% or about 30% of the time.

The chain uses TRBV5-1 and TRBJ2-5; 10 positions agree with TRBD2. Material: PBMCs. This TCR derives from a male donor in good health and CMV-seropositive. CDR3 coding DNA: TGCGCCAGCAGCATAGGACTAGCGGACCAAGAGACCCAGTACTTC. It translates to CASSIGLADQETQYF.